This T cell receptor beta chain came from a study of blood T cell repertoires in COVID-19. Study-level information: Samples representing acute and convalescent COVID-19 were sourced from the United States, Italy and Spain. The analysed material was cDNA or gDNA that came from T cells, B-cell-depleted T cells, or PBMCs.

Methods used by the authors: Amplification with reference gene primers provided the estimates of nucleated cell counts. Clones were sequenced by immunoSEQ multiplex PCR, and TCRdb holds only the in-frame ones, with some missing. The V and J calls and clone size were taken over from that table, and D and trimming were inferred from the DNA. Of 190,000 or so clones listed, about 83% are singletons. Germline assignment: CDR1 MNHEY and CDR2 SMNVEV (reference sequence). Trimming removed 5 bases from V and 5 bases from J; junction bases left unmatched: 4. The CDR3 has 15 residues. This rearrangement joins TRBV27 to TRBJ2-5; 14 bases match TRBD2. The sample comprised peripheral blood. This sequence was found in a woman under 30 who had recovered from COVID-19. For the CDR3, the DNA is TGTGCCAGCAGTCCGGGGACTAGCGGGAGTGAGACCCAGTACTTC. It codes for CASSPGTSGSETQYF.